The 15 T cell receptor beta chains in this list originate from one sample, sequenced in a study of CD8 T cells in cerebrospinal fluid in Alzheimer's disease. Reanalyzing the 10x single-cell sequencing reads, TCRdb keeps one entry per CDR3 protein, without DNA. This repertoire comprises over 650 distinct CDR3 sequences; its ten largest clones make up less than 15%. Specimen: cerebrospinal fluid. These receptor sequences come from a human donor with Parkinson's disease.

By frequency, this clonotype registers large. This sequence joins TRBV30 and TRBJ1-1. In germline, CDR1 is GTSNPN, CDR2 SVGIG (reference sequence). There are 13 residues in the CDR3. Here the CDR3 reads CAWSVLGMSEAFF.

The V call is TRBV7-8, the J call TRBJ2-7; the TRBD1 assignment by TCRdb is unverifiable without DNA. The CDR3 sequence is 14 residues long. Germline V gene sequence: CDR1 SGHVS, CDR2 FQNEAQ. The chain's CDR3 is CASSSGQANYEQYF.

Considering frequency, this clonotype is large. The CDR3 is CSASLDRGAGGYTF. The chain recombines TRBV20-1 with TRBJ1-2; with no DNA, the TCRdb D assignment of TRBD1 cannot be verified. Germline values: CDR1 DFQATT, CDR2 SNEGSKA (reference sequence). The CDR3 is 14 amino acids.

Its frequency marks this clonotype as large (0.1 to 1%). The chain employs TRBV10-3 and TRBJ1-5. CDR3 length equals 15 residues. CDR1 and CDR2 (germline): ENHRY, SYGVKD. The CDR3 region is CASNSVGRSNQPQHF.

In terms of frequency, this clonotype is large. The genes are TRBV5-1 and TRBJ2-7; with no DNA, the TCRdb D assignment of TRBD2 cannot be verified. Germline V gene lookup returns CDR1 SGHRS and CDR2 YFSETQ. CDR3 length equals 15 residues. CDR3 protein: CASSLDGTSRYEQYF.

Frequency places this clonotype as medium-sized (0.01 to 0.1%). The rearrangement joins TRBV7-6 to TRBJ1-2; TCRdb picks TRBD1, but there is no DNA to check that call. This CDR3 contains 16 residues. Germline V gene sequence: CDR1 SGHVS, CDR2 FNYEAQ. CDR3 residues: CASSPNQGAIAYGYTF.

This clonotype shows up as large by frequency. The chain has TRBV6-6 and TRBJ2-7; TCRdb designates TRBD1, a call that cannot be tested without DNA. Germline V CDR1 and CDR2: MNHNY, SVGAGI (reference sequence). This CDR3 contains 14 residues. The CDR3 protein is CASSPPGGPYEQYF.

This clonotype is deemed large (0.1 to 1%) by its frequency. The gene calls are TRBV7-2 and TRBJ1-6; TCRdb lists TRBD1, though no DNA is available to test this call. Germline CDR1 and CDR2: SGHTA and FQGNSA. The CDR3 sequence is 15 residues long. The CDR3 is CASSLDRGPSSPLHF. Based on the CDR3 plus reference TRBV7-2 and TRBJ1-6, the full variable domain is GAGVSQSPSNKVTEKGKDVELRCDPISGHTALYWYRQSLGQGLEFLIYFQGNSAPDKSGLPSDRFSAERTGGSVSTLTIQRTQQEDSAVYLCASSLDRGPSSPLHFGNGTRLTVT.

J is TRBJ1-6 and V is TRBV4-3; lacking DNA, the TRBD1 call made by TCRdb goes unchecked. Germline loops: CDR1 LGHNA, CDR2 YSLEER. CDR3 length: 18 amino acids. The CDR3: CASSQGAGEFSYNSPLHF.

According to its frequency, this clonotype is medium-sized. This rearrangement joins TRBV19 to TRBJ2-3; TCRdb reports TRBD2, a call that lacks DNA to check it against. CDR3 length equals 15 residues. Germline loops: CDR1 LNHDA, CDR2 SQIVND (reference sequence). The CDR3 sequence: CASSIYSGGTDTQYF.

The J gene is TRBJ1-2, the V gene TRBV5-6; with no DNA, the TCRdb D assignment of TRBD1 cannot be verified. CDR3 length: 16 residues. Germline CDR1 is SGHDT and CDR2 is YYEEEE. The CDR3 sequence is CASSFADRGRLYGYTF.

This chain connects TRBV30 to TRBJ1-3. The CDR3 extends over 13 amino acids. Germline lookup yields CDR1 GTSNPN and CDR2 SVGIG (reference sequence). The CDR3: CAWSWTAGNTIYF.

The CDR3: CASSLTGPPLHF. The chain uses TRBV5-1 and TRBJ1-6; the TCRdb call, TRBD1, lacks DNA for checking. Germline-derived CDR1 and CDR2 are SGHRS and YFSETQ. This CDR3 has 12 residues.

This clonotype is deemed large (0.1 to 1%) by its frequency. V gene TRBV9 combines with J gene TRBJ1-5; TCRdb outputs TRBD1, but without DNA this stays unchecked. This CDR3 region has 15 residues. Germline V CDR1 and CDR2: SGDLS, YYNGEE. CDR3: CASSVGGGAGQPQHF.

The CDR3 sequence is CASRGSGTASGNTIYF. This sequence joins TRBV19 and TRBJ1-3; the TCRdb call, TRBD1, lacks DNA for checking. Germline CDR1 LNHDA, CDR2 SQIVND (reference sequence). This CDR3 region has 16 residues.